This T cell receptor beta chain was captured in a study of identifying expanded T cells in peripheral blood. Study outcomes and limitations: Approximately 1.1 clones differed between technical replicates, versus around 15 and 19 over time. Clone count variance between roughly 2-week samples rose with total template count.

Clones were sequenced by immunoSEQ multiplex PCR, and TCRdb holds only the in-frame ones, with some missing. The sample has 50,000 to 75,000 clones, roughly four fifths seen once; the top ten hold roughly 15%. Comments on this clone: The antigen is unknown.

V dropped 6 bases and J dropped 0 bases, with 15 bases sitting between them. Germline-derived CDR1 and CDR2 are MNHEY and SVGAGI. The CDR3 is 15 residues long. No infections or other immune events were documented during collection. The V call is TRBV6-5, the J call TRBJ2-7; D might be TRBD2 (6 bases). The specimen sequenced was blood. This sequence was found in a person between 18 and 69 years old in good health. This CDR3 is CASRLPGLSSYEQYF. Written as DNA, the CDR3 is TGTGCCAGCAGGTTGCCGGGACTCAGCTCCTACGAGCAGTACTTC.